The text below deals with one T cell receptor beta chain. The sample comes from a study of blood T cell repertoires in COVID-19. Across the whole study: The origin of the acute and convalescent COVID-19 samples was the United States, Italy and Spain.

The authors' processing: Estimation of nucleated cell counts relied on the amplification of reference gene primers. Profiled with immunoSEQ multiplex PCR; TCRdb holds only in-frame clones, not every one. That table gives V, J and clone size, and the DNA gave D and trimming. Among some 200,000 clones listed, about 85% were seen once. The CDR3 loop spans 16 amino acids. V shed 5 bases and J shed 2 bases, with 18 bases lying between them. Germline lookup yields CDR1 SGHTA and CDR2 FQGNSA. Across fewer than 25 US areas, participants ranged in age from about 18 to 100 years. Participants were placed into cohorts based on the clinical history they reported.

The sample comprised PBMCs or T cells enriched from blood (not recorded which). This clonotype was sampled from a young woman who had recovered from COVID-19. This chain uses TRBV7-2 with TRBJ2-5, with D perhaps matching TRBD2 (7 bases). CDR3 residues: CASSLWGGPRQETQYF. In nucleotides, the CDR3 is TGTGCCAGCAGCCTATGGGGGGGCCCTAGGCAAGAGACCCAGTACTTC. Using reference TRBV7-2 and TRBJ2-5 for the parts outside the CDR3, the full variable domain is GAGVSQSPSNKVTEKGKDVELRCDPISGHTALYWYRQSLGQGLEFLIYFQGNSAPDKSGLPSDRFSAERTGGSVSTLTIQRTQQEDSAVYLCASSLWGGPRQETQYFGPGTRLLVL.